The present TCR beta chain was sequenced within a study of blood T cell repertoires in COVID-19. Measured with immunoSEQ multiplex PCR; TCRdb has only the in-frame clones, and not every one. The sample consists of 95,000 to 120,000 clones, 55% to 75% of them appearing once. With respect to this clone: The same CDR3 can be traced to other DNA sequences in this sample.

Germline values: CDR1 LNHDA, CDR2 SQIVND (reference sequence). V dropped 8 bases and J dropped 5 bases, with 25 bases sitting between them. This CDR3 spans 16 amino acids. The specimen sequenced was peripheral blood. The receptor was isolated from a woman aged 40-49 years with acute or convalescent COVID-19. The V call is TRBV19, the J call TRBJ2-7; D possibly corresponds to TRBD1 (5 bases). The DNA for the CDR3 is TGTGCCAGTCGCCCCCCAGGACACCTGCCATCCCACGAGCAGTACTTC. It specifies CASRPPGHLPSHEQYF.